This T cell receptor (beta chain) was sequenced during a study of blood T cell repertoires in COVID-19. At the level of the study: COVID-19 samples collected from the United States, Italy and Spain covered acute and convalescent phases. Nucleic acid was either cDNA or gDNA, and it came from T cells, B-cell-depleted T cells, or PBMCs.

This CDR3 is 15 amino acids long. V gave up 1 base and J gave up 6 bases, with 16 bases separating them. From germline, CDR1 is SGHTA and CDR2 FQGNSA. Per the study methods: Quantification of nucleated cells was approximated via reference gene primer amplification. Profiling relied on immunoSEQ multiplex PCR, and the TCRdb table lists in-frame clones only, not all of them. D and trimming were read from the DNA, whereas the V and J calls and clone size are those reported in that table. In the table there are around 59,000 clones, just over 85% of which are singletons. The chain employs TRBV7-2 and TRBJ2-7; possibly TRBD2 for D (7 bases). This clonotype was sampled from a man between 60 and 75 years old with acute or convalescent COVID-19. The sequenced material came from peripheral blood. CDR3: CASSLVGGGGSEQYF. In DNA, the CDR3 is TGTGCCAGCAGCTTAGTTGGGGGAGGGGGATCCGAGCAGTACTTC.